Sequencing of this TCR beta chain was carried out in a study of cytomegalovirus exposure and HLA in healthy donors. Study observations and caveats: In vitro experiments confirmed that three CMV-associated chains were specific for CMV antigens.

As for this clone: Its specificity is unknown.

The PCR made use of 60 Vbeta and 13 Jbeta primers. The assay was immunoSEQ multiplex PCR, and TCRdb's table has in-frame clones only and misses some. Here the sample spans 120,000 to 150,000 clones, 80% to 85% being singletons. V was trimmed by 4 bases and J by 2 bases, leaving 12 bases between them. The CDR3 extends over 14 amino acids. Per the germline V gene, CDR1 is SGHRS and CDR2 is YFSETQ. This clonotype originated in a male donor in good health and CMV-seropositive. The chain is built from TRBV5-1 and TRBJ2-5; the D gene is possibly TRBD1 (6 bases). Specimen: PBMCs. CDR3 coding DNA: TGCGCCAGCAGCCTCCGGGACACTCAAGAGACCCAGTACTTC. It encodes CASSLRDTQETQYF.